These 19 T cell receptor beta chains share one sample of origin, sequenced in a study of blood T cell repertoires in COVID-19. Repertoires were generated with immunoSEQ multiplex PCR, while TCRdb's copy carries only in-frame clones and drops some. The sample has around 93,000 clones; more than 75% are singletons. Sequencing input: peripheral blood. These receptor sequences come from a man aged 80 or over with acute or convalescent COVID-19.

This chain joins TRBV7-2 and TRBJ2-6; TRBD1 is a possible D gene (6 bases). Trimming removed 1 base at V and 0 bases at J, with 13 bases between. The CDR3 runs to 18 residues. Germline V gene data show CDR1 as SGHTA and CDR2 as FQGNSA. CDR3 loop: CASSLVGGRGSGANVLTF. In nucleotides, the CDR3 is TGTGCCAGCAGCTTAGTAGGAGGCAGGGGCTCTGGGGCCAACGTCCTGACTTTC.

This clone was picked up a small number of times. The chain uses TRBV25-1 and TRBJ1-3, with D uncertain. Germline CDR1 and CDR2: MGHDK and SYGVNS. V lost 10 bases to trimming and J lost 0 bases, with 10 bases between them. The CDR3 runs 13 residues. CDR3 sequence: CATVDISGNTIYF. CDR3 in DNA: TGTGCCACCGTAGACATCTCTGGAAACACCATATATTTT. Complete variable domain (other parts from reference TRBV25-1 and TRBJ1-3): EADIYQTPRYLVIGTGKKITLECSQTMGHDKMYWYQQDPGMELHLIHYSYGVNSTEKGDLSSESTVSRIRTEHFPLTLESARPSHTSQYLCATVDISGNTIYFGEGSWLTVV.

This clone was seen more than once but under ten times. This chain links TRBV16 with TRBJ2-3; possibly TRBD2 for D (6 bases). From germline, CDR1 is KGHSY and CDR2 FQNENV. V shed 2 bases and J shed 8 bases, with 17 bases lying between them. CDR3 size: 15 residues. In DNA form, the CDR3 reads TGTGCCAGCAGCCAAGTGGGGACGGGAGCCGGTACGCAGTATTTT. Its protein is CASSQVGTGAGTQYF.

In this sample, this clone turned up a few times. The rearrangement links TRBV3-1 (or the pseudogene TRBV3-2) to TRBJ2-7; tentative D call: TRBD1 (6 bases). The V gene lost 2 bases and the J gene lost 6 bases, with 14 bases spanning the gap. The CDR3 spans 14 residues. Germline CDR1 is LGHDT and CDR2 is YNNKEL (reference sequence). The CDR3 spells CASSQTTGFGEQYF. In DNA form, the CDR3 reads TGTGCCAGCAGCCAAACCACAGGGTTCGGCGAGCAGTACTTC.

This chain connects TRBV5-8 to TRBJ2-7, with TRBD1 identical over 10 bases. J lost 9 bases, V lost 4 bases, and 13 bases had no gene match. The CDR3 has 15 residues. Germline values: CDR1 SGHTS, CDR2 YDEGEE. CDR3 sequence reads: CASSGGDRGGFGQYF. The DNA for the CDR3 is TGTGCCAGCAGCGGAGGGGACAGGGGAGGATTTGGGCAGTACTTC.

V is TRBV11-2 and J is TRBJ2-2, with 11 nucleotides matching TRBD2. The CDR3 has 16 residues. Germline CDR1 and CDR2: SGHAT and FQNNGV. J gave up 3 bases and V 4 bases, and 4 bases lay outside the gene matches. The CDR3 loop is CASSSGTSGYTGELFF. The DNA of the CDR3 is TGTGCCAGCAGCTCTGGGACTAGCGGATACACCGGGGAGCTGTTTTTT.

The chain is built from TRBV5-6 and TRBJ2-2, with 9 bases aligning to TRBD2. The trim removed 4 bases at V and 1 base at J, leaving 5 bases unmatched. The CDR3 is 16 residues long. Germline lookup yields CDR1 SGHDT and CDR2 YYEEEE. CDR3 region: CASSTGLALNTGELFF. For the CDR3, the DNA is TGTGCCAGCAGCACCGGACTAGCGCTGAACACCGGGGAGCTGTTTTTT.

The CDR3 nucleotides read TGTGCCAGTAGGCAGAACAGGGCGGGTACCGGGGAGCTGTTTTTT. Protein sequence: CASRQNRAGTGELFF. The J gene is TRBJ2-2, the V gene TRBV19, with D perhaps matching TRBD1 (6 bases). Per germline, CDR1 LNHDA and CDR2 SQIVND (reference sequence). This CDR3 is built from 15 residues. Trimming left V 6 bases short and J 5 bases short, with 16 bases between.

The chain recombines TRBV19 with TRBJ1-1; possible D gene TRBD1, 6 bases. Per germline, CDR1 LNHDA and CDR2 SQIVND (reference sequence). The V end was cut by 2 bases, the J end by 0 bases, with 7 bases between. The CDR3 is 14 amino acids. The CDR3 is CASSITGLNTEAFF. The CDR3 bases are TGTGCCAGTAGTATAACAGGGCTGAACACTGAAGCTTTCTTT.

This chain links TRBV7-2 with TRBJ2-1, with D unresolved. Trimming pared 5 bases from V and 7 bases from J, leaving 9 bases between. The germline gives CDR1 SGHTA, CDR2 FQGNSA. The CDR3 loop spans 12 amino acids. CDR3 region: CTSSPYRNEQFF. In nucleotides, the CDR3 is TGTACCAGCAGCCCCTACCGTAATGAGCAGTTCTTC.

The rearrangement links TRBV9 to TRBJ1-6; D might be TRBD1 (6 bases). This CDR3 contains 16 residues. CDR1 is SGDLS, CDR2 YYNGEE, per germline. The V end was cut by 4 bases, the J end by 7 bases, with 18 bases between. CDR3 region: CASSLGRGDANSPLHF. The CDR3 nucleotides read TGTGCCAGCAGCCTGGGGAGGGGGGATGCAAATTCACCCCTCCACTTT.

The chain uses TRBV7-2 and TRBJ2-3; 8 nucleotides agree with TRBD2. Germline values: CDR1 SGHTA, CDR2 FQGNSA. The CDR3 has 15 residues. The V and J ends lost 6 bases and 4 bases, in that order; junction bases with no gene match: 9. CDR3 bases: TGTGCCAGCAGACCGACTAGCGTCTCGGCAGATACGCAGTATTTT. It yields the protein CASRPTSVSADTQYF.

The chain uses TRBV9 and TRBJ1-5; D remains ambiguous. CDR1 is SGDLS, CDR2 YYNGEE, per germline. CDR3 length: 13 amino acids. V was pared by 2 bases and J by 6 bases, with 9 bases between. The CDR3 bases are TGTGCCAGCAGCGTCGACTCGACTCAGCCCCAGCATTTT. Translation gives CASSVDSTQPQHF.

This chain links TRBV29-1 with TRBJ2-1; 9 nucleotides align to TRBD2. J was trimmed by 6 bases and V by 5 bases; bases with no gene match: 8. Germline loops: CDR1 SQVTM, CDR2 ANQGSEA. This CDR3 is 14 amino acids long. The CDR3 loop is CSVLGLAGTNEQFF. In DNA, the CDR3 is TGCAGCGTTCTGGGCCTAGCGGGAACCAATGAGCAGTTCTTC.

This chain links TRBV27 with TRBJ2-2, with 10 bases matching TRBD1. The CDR3 runs 17 residues. Germline trimming cut 3 bases from V and 3 bases from J; bases unmatched to any gene: 7. Germline V gene sequence: CDR1 MNHEY, CDR2 SMNVEV (reference sequence). This chain's CDR3 is CASSFWDRGSDTGELFF. CDR3 DNA: TGTGCCAGCAGTTTCTGGGACAGGGGTTCTGACACCGGGGAGCTGTTTTTT.

This clone turned up a few times. One junction end disagrees with the germline gene, perhaps due to a read error. The chain uses TRBV5-4 and TRBJ1-4; possible D gene TRBD1, 6 bases. The CDR3 consists of 14 residues. Germline V gene data show CDR1 as SGHNT and CDR2 as YYREEE (reference sequence). In DNA form, the CDR3 reads TGTGCCAGCAGCCCGGACAGCATGAAGGAAAAATTGTTTTTT. Protein sequence: CASSPDSMKEKLFF.

The V and J genes are TRBV18 and TRBJ1-3, with D perhaps matching TRBD1 (6 bases). Germline assignment: CDR1 KGHSH and CDR2 LQKENI. The CDR3 contains 15 residues. V shed 0 bases and J shed 3 bases, with 9 bases lying between them. CDR3 in DNA: TGTGCCAGCTCACCACCGGACAGTGTTGGAAACACCATATATTTT. Protein: CASSPPDSVGNTIYF.

This chain uses TRBV27 with TRBJ2-1; D is unresolved. CDR3 length: 12 amino acids. Germline CDR1 is MNHEY and CDR2 is SMNVEV (reference sequence). Deletions cut 5 bases from V and 7 bases from J, with 9 bases between. Here the CDR3 reads CASSVLGNEQFF. The CDR3 DNA is TGTGCCAGCAGTGTTCTCGGGAATGAGCAGTTCTTC.

The chain joins TRBV19 to TRBJ1-3; D might be TRBD1 (5 bases). V lost 2 bases, J lost 4 bases, and 9 bases lay in between. CDR1 is LNHDA and CDR2 is SQIVND in the germline V gene (reference sequence). The CDR3 consists of 14 residues. CDR3 amino acids: CASSIPRVGNTIYF. In nucleotides, the CDR3 is TGTGCCAGTAGTATACCCAGGGTCGGAAACACCATATATTTT.